The 26 T cell receptor beta chains below were found in one sample sequenced in a study of blood T cell repertoires in COVID-19. TCRdb's copy holds only in-frame clones and misses some; the assay was immunoSEQ multiplex PCR. This table has approximately 170,000 clones, 70% to 90% appearing once. The sequencing input was peripheral blood. The receptors originated from a man aged 50 to 59 who had recovered from COVID-19.

The genes are TRBV7-9 and TRBJ1-1; D is possibly TRBD1 (5 bases). The CDR3 runs to 14 residues. Germline V CDR1 and CDR2: SEHNR, FQNEAQ (reference sequence). The V end was cut by 0 bases, the J end by 3 bases, with 8 bases between. The CDR3 reads CASSLATGHTEAFF. In DNA, the CDR3 is TGTGCCAGCAGCTTAGCAACAGGACACACTGAAGCTTTCTTT. The full variable domain, completed using reference TRBV7-9 and TRBJ1-1, is DTGVSQNPRHKITKRGQNVTFRCDPISEHNRLYWYRQTLGQGPEFLTYFQNEAQLEKSRLLSDRFSAERPKGSFSTLEIQRTEQGDSAMYLCASSLATGHTEAFFGQGTRLTVV.

The chain recombines TRBV29-1 with TRBJ2-5; no clear D gene. V was shortened by 5 bases and J by 1 base, with 8 bases between the two germline ends. The CDR3 runs 12 residues. In germline, CDR1 is SQVTM, CDR2 ANQGSEA. CDR3 nucleotide sequence: TGCAGCGTTACATACAGCCAAGAGACCCAGTACTTC. Translation: CSVTYSQETQYF.

V is TRBV28 and J is TRBJ2-7; D is perhaps TRBD2 (7 bases). The CDR3 spans 14 residues. Germline CDR1 is MDHEN and CDR2 is SYDVKM. Trimming removed 6 bases at V and 0 bases at J, with 12 bases between. CDR3 in DNA: TGTGCCAGCAGGAGAGGGGGGGTCTCCTACGAGCAGTACTTC. This codes for CASRRGGVSYEQYF.

V usage is TRBV5-1 and J usage is TRBJ1-6, with D unresolved. The germline CDR1 and CDR2 sequences are SGHRS and YFSETQ. V was shortened by 1 base and J by 8 bases, with 7 bases between the two germline ends. The CDR3 has 13 amino acids. The CDR3 loop is CASSLMEDSPLHF. DNA of the CDR3: TGCGCCAGCAGCTTGATGGAGGATTCACCCCTCCACTTT.

The chain links TRBV6-5 to TRBJ1-6; tentatively, D is TRBD1 (6 bases). Trimming left V 6 bases short and J 10 bases short, with 10 bases between. Germline loops: CDR1 MNHEY, CDR2 SVGAGI. This CDR3 spans 12 amino acids. The CDR3 nucleotides read TGTGCCAGCAGAGCAGGGGCCTCACCCCTCCACTTT. As protein: CASRAGASPLHF.

The rearrangement links TRBV10-2 to TRBJ1-6; no definite D call. The CDR3 has 13 residues. Germline V lookup: CDR1 WSHSY, CDR2 SAAADI. V gave up 8 bases and J gave up 10 bases, with 15 bases separating them. The CDR3 nucleotides read TGCGCCAGCGCCCGTGAGGGTAAATCACCCCTCCACTTT. Its translation: CASAREGKSPLHF.

This CDR3 reads CASSLNPPGHYEQYF. The CDR3 DNA reads as TGTGCCAGCAGCTTAAATCCCCCAGGCCACTACGAGCAGTACTTC. The V call is TRBV13, the J call TRBJ2-7; D unresolved. There are 15 residues in the CDR3. Looked up from germline, CDR1 is PRHDT and CDR2 is FYEKMQ (reference sequence). V gave up 2 bases and J gave up 3 bases, with 14 bases separating them.

The chain is built from TRBV3-1 (or the pseudogene TRBV3-2) and TRBJ2-1; 7 bases match TRBD1. Germline V lookup: CDR1 LGHDT, CDR2 YNNKEL (reference sequence). V trimming: 5 bases; J trimming: 1 base; junction bases outside the gene matches: 5. The CDR3 totals 15 residues. CDR3 coding DNA: TGTGCCAGCAGCGCCGACAGGGCTTCCTACAATGAGCAGTTCTTC. Amino acids: CASSADRASYNEQFF.

About this clone itself: Within the sample, other DNA sequences also encode this same CDR3. The rearrangement links TRBV27 to TRBJ2-7; 9 positions match TRBD1. The V segment lost 2 bases and the J segment 4 bases; nucleotides outside the gene matches: 3. The CDR3 runs to 14 residues. The germline CDR1 and CDR2 sequences are MNHEY and SMNVEV (reference sequence). The CDR3: CASSLGTGSYEQYF. CDR3 nucleotide sequence: TGTGCCAGCAGTTTAGGGACAGGGTCTTACGAGCAGTACTTC.

This sequence joins TRBV7-2 and TRBJ2-5, with 7 bases fitting TRBD1. The CDR3 is 14 residues long. Germline V gene lookup returns CDR1 SGHTA and CDR2 FQGNSA. V lost 3 bases, J lost 1 base, and 2 bases stayed unmatched. CDR3 DNA sequence: TGTGCCAGCAGCTTTGGGACAGTCCAAGAGACCCAGTACTTC. This translates into CASSFGTVQETQYF.

The chain couples TRBV19 to TRBJ2-7; D is undetermined. V lost 0 bases and J lost 2, with 8 bases in between. Germline-derived CDR1 and CDR2 are LNHDA and SQIVND (reference sequence). The CDR3 has 14 amino acids. As DNA, the CDR3 is TGTGCCAGTAGTATAGACAGTCGCACCTACGAGCAGTACTTC. Translation: CASSIDSRTYEQYF.

The sample holds one count of this clone. The V and J genes are TRBV18 and TRBJ1-1; D uncertain. Germline CDR1 KGHSH, CDR2 LQKENI. V was clipped by 2 bases and J by 5 bases, with 9 bases between them. This CDR3 is 13 amino acids long. In DNA, the CDR3 is TGTGCCAGCTCACCAATCACATCAACTGAAGCTTTCTTT. It encodes CASSPITSTEAFF.

CDR3 loop: CASSSGTGAAGEQYF. In DNA, the CDR3 is TGTGCCAGCAGCTCGGGGACAGGGGCGGCCGGCGAGCAGTACTTC. This chain joins TRBV11-2 and TRBJ2-7; 10 bases agree with TRBD1. Trimming cost V 4 bases and J 6 bases; bases outside gene matches: 9. Germline V gene lookup returns CDR1 SGHAT and CDR2 FQNNGV. The CDR3 consists of 15 residues.

V is TRBV19 and J is TRBJ1-6; maybe TRBD1 (5 bases). The CDR3 spans 15 residues. Trimming pared 3 bases from V and 5 bases from J, leaving 11 bases between. Germline V CDR1 and CDR2: LNHDA, SQIVND (reference sequence). In DNA, the CDR3 is TGTGCCAGTAGTATTGGCAGGGTGGATAATTCACCCCTCCACTTT. Encoded protein: CASSIGRVDNSPLHF.

V and J are TRBV28 and TRBJ1-5; D is ambiguous. The germline CDR1 and CDR2 sequences are MDHEN and SYDVKM. CDR3 length equals 13 residues. Trimming took off 6 bases at V and 0 bases at J, with 6 bases between the two ends. The CDR3 DNA follows: TGTGCCAGCAGACGCAGTAGCAATCAGCCCCAGCATTTT. This gives the protein CASRRSSNQPQHF.

This rearrangement joins TRBV19 to TRBJ1-2, with 8 bases identical to TRBD1. CDR1 is LNHDA, CDR2 SQIVND, per germline (reference sequence). V lost 5 bases to trimming and J lost 4 bases; unmatched junction nucleotides: 9. The CDR3 runs to 15 residues. CDR3 DNA sequence: TGTGCCAGTAGTTTGGACAGGGAGAGTCTCTATGGCTACACCTTC. Translation gives CASSLDRESLYGYTF.

This chain links TRBV5-1 with TRBJ2-3; TRBD2 matches at 15 bases. V trimming: 3 bases; J trimming: 5 bases; junction bases outside the gene matches: 10. This CDR3 is built from 18 residues. From germline, CDR1 is SGHRS and CDR2 YFSETQ. CDR3 protein: CASSSEGLAGGEGDTQYF. The CDR3 nucleotides read TGCGCCAGCAGCTCTGAGGGACTAGCGGGGGGAGAAGGAGATACGCAGTATTTT.

This chain joins TRBV6-1 and TRBJ1-2, with no clear D. Germline loops: CDR1 MNHNS, CDR2 SASEGT. This CDR3 has 13 residues. The V end lost 3 bases, the J end lost 7 bases, and 12 bases lay between the germline ends. The CDR3 protein is CASSESGMGGYTF. The CDR3 DNA reads as TGTGCCAGCAGTGAGTCGGGGATGGGTGGCTACACCTTC.

This clone has a handful of counts. V usage is TRBV7-7 and J usage is TRBJ2-1, with a possible D match to TRBD2 (5 bases). Germline V gene lookup returns CDR1 SSHAT and CDR2 FNYEAQ (reference sequence). This CDR3 is 13 amino acids long. V was shortened by 5 bases and J by 6 bases, with 11 bases between the two germline ends. The CDR3 here is CASSPREGNEQFF. The CDR3 nucleotides are TGTGCCAGCAGCCCCCGGGAAGGCAATGAGCAGTTCTTC.

The chain couples TRBV4-3 to TRBJ2-7, with D maybe TRBD1 (5 bases). Per germline, CDR1 LGHNA and CDR2 YSLEER. Between the trimmed V and J ends, which lost 0 bases and 4 bases, there was a span of 7 bases. CDR3 length: 13 residues. The CDR3 region has the DNA TGCGCCAGCAGCCAAGACAGGGATTACGAGCAGTACTTC. Translating gives CASSQDRDYEQYF.

V and J are TRBV25-1 and TRBJ2-7; 12 nucleotides align to TRBD2. Trimming cost V 3 bases and J 6 bases; bases outside gene matches: 3. Germline V gene lookup returns CDR1 MGHDK and CDR2 SYGVNS. This CDR3 comprises 14 residues. CDR3 DNA: TGTGCCAGCAGTGACACTAGCGGGAGGTCCGAGCAGTACTTC. This translates into CASSDTSGRSEQYF.

Details on this clone: Germline is not matched at one junction end, which may reflect a read error. J is TRBJ2-3 and V is TRBV18; 8 nucleotides line up with TRBD1. Germline lookup yields CDR1 KGHSH and CDR2 LQKENI. This CDR3 comprises 16 residues. The CDR3 DNA follows: TGTGCCAGCTCACCGACTGGACAGGGAGGCACAGATACGCAATATTTT. This sequence encodes CASSPTGQGGTDTQYF.

This clone turned up a few times. This rearrangement joins TRBV3-1 (or the pseudogene TRBV3-2) to TRBJ1-6; D might be TRBD1 (6 bases). CDR1 is LGHDT and CDR2 is YNNKEL in the germline V gene (reference sequence). Trimming cost V 0 bases and J 10 bases, with 25 bases left between them. The CDR3 loop spans 19 amino acids. The DNA of the CDR3 is TGTGCCAGCAGCCAAGATTGGCAGGGGCCTCTCCAGCAGGAGTCACCCCTCCACTTT. Amino acid sequence: CASSQDWQGPLQQESPLHF.

This CDR3 is CASSLTRDRGGDTQYF. The CDR3 bases are TGTGCCAGCAGCTTAACTAGGGACAGGGGGGGAGATACGCAGTATTTT. The chain couples TRBV7-2 to TRBJ2-3, with 11 bases lining up with TRBD1. Germline V lookup: CDR1 SGHTA, CDR2 FQGNSA. This CDR3 spans 16 amino acids. The trim removed 2 bases at V and 5 bases at J, leaving 6 bases unmatched.

This clone was seen a single time. The chain joins TRBV9 to TRBJ1-1; 7 nucleotides align to TRBD1. CDR3 length equals 16 residues. V shed 4 bases and J 9 bases; nucleotides not matched to a gene: 18. The germline V gene encodes CDR1 SGDLS and CDR2 YYNGEE. CDR3 in DNA: TGTGCCAGCAGCCCCCCCTTGGGACAGCCGTTAAAGAAAGCTTTCTTT. As protein: CASSPPLGQPLKKAFF.

J is TRBJ2-7 and V is TRBV28; weak D call: TRBD2 (6 bases). The V end was cut by 4 bases, the J end by 5 bases, with 12 bases between. This CDR3 comprises 13 residues. The germline gives CDR1 MDHEN, CDR2 SYDVKM. CDR3 nucleotides: TGTGCCAGCAGTTCCCCAGGGAGGAACGAGCAGTACTTC. It is translated as CASSSPGRNEQYF.